These T cell receptor beta chains were read from a single sample in a study of blood T cell repertoires in COVID-19. Produced via immunoSEQ multiplex PCR; TCRdb's table is partial and in-frame only. The table shows fewer than 350,000 clones, with 80% to 95% occurring only once. The sample was peripheral blood. These receptor sequences come from a woman in her thirties with COVID-19, enrolled during active disease. The CDR3 runs from the conserved cysteine through the conserved F or W.

j_call | v_call | cdr3_aa
TRBJ1-1 | TRBV10-1 | CASSESSRGRTFF
TRBJ2-5 | TRBV7-8 | CASSPRTSGDQETQYF
TRBJ1-1 | TRBV18 | CASSPPTGAYAEAFF
TRBJ2-3 | TRBV10-3 | CAISESRKREGTDTQYF
TRBJ1-5 | TRBV19 | CASTYWGGTGNQPQHF
TRBJ2-3 | TRBV11-2 | CASSLVAGLSTDTQYF
TRBJ2-1 | TRBV7-2 | CASSPRRAGRNEQFF
TRBJ2-5 | TRBV6-6 | CASRRQGGSGKTGETQYF
TRBJ2-3 | TRBV3-1/TRBV3-2 | CASSPGDTQYF
TRBJ2-7 | TRBV27 | CASSFGGGLAYEQYF
TRBJ2-1 | TRBV10-3 | CAISASGSNEQFF
TRBJ1-5 | TRBV6-6 | CASKPTKRGSNQPQHF
TRBJ2-1 | TRBV6-4 | CASSDGRHNEQFF
TRBJ1-1 | TRBV30 | CAWSVEGVSEAFF
TRBJ2-7 | TRBV5-1 | CASSRSLGSGRAGAYEQYF
TRBJ1-1 | TRBV10-2 | CASSDWTMGRAGTEAFF
TRBJ1-5 | TRBV7-8 | CASSLLLNQPQHF
TRBJ2-2 | TRBV2 | CASSGEGSGADGELFF
TRBJ1-1 | TRBV11-2 | CASSLGRNTEAFF
TRBJ2-5 | TRBV4-1 | CASSQDPSGNQETQYF
TRBJ2-7 | TRBV27 | CASSSTGQARQYF
TRBJ2-1 | TRBV5-6 | CASSFRDYSRNEQFF
TRBJ2-1 | TRBV9 | CASSPRLPRNEQFF
TRBJ2-5 | TRBV18 | CASRGTSGPGTQYF
TRBJ2-7 | TRBV4-1 | CASSLTRPGTGAGEQYF
TRBJ2-2 | TRBV27 | CASRGLGGTGELFF
TRBJ1-2 | TRBV4-1 | CASRRETGGYGYTF
TRBJ2-7 | TRBV6-2/TRBV6-3 | CASSYTSGFYEQYF
TRBJ2-7 | TRBV2 | CATKQDGPYEQYF